This T cell receptor (beta chain) stems from a study of human thymus T cells. Sequencing was performed with immunoSEQ multiplex PCR; in TCRdb, only in-frame clones are kept and a portion is missing. The data hold about 120,000 clones, with over 85% observed a single time. Remarks on this clone: Antigen specificity is unknown.

Study-wide findings and caveats: Related reports documented highly overlapping thymic repertoires among unrelated individuals.

From resections taken during corrective heart surgery, the thymus tissue was obtained. J lost 2 bases, V lost 0 bases, and 7 bases had no gene match. The germline V gene has CDR1 SGHDT and CDR2 YYEEEE. This CDR3 comprises 17 residues. This rearrangement joins TRBV5-6 to TRBJ2-1; 8 bases line up with TRBD2. The sequenced sample was thymus tissue. This TCR derives from a boy under three years old with a congenital heart defect but otherwise immunologically healthy. The CDR3 here is CASSLVGRGAPYNEQFF. The CDR3 bases are TGTGCCAGCAGCTTGGTCGGGCGGGGGGCCCCCTACAATGAGCAGTTCTTC. Full variable domain (remainder filled in from reference TRBV5-6 and TRBJ2-1): DAGVTQSPTHLIKTRGQQVTLRCSPKSGHDTVSWYQQALGQGPQFIFQYYEEEERQRGNFPDRFSGHQFPNYSSELNVNALLLGDSALYLCASSLVGRGAPYNEQFFGPGTRLTVL.